The 31 T cell receptor beta chains reported below all come from one sample, sequenced in a study of T-cell reconstitution after alpha-beta-depleted transplantation in children. TCRbeta library construction was performed incorporating unique molecular identifiers. TCRdb processed the PCR reads anew with MiXCR; each CDR3 protein has one entry. The profile covers about 240,000 distinct CDR3 sequences, with around 12% appearing a single time and around 2.8% taken by the ten largest. Material: PBMCs from the stem cell graft donor, obtained from the stem cell graft. Every receptor here comes from a human donor who donated a stem cell graft to a child with acute lymphoblastic leukemia.

This chain connects TRBV6-1 to TRBJ2-7, with TRBD1 matching 7 bases. CDR3 length: 17 residues. Germline values: CDR1 MNHNS, CDR2 SASEGT. The ends lost 5 bases at V and 3 bases at J; junction bases unmatched: 16. CDR3 bases: TGTGCCAGCAGTCGTACGGGGATAGGGGGCACCAACTACGAGCAGTACTTC. Protein product: CASSRTGIGGTNYEQYF.

The V and J genes are TRBV28 and TRBJ2-7; D ambiguous. The germline V gene has CDR1 MDHEN and CDR2 SYDVKM. CDR3 length: 11 residues. Trimming pared 5 bases from V and 4 bases from J, leaving 6 bases between. In nucleotides, the CDR3 is TGTGCCAGCAGTGATCAGTACGAGCAGTACTTC. Protein product: CASSDQYEQYF.

This clonotype was detected ten times or more. The rearrangement links TRBV9 to TRBJ1-5, with 7 bases lining up with TRBD1. This CDR3 has 15 amino acids. Germline CDR1 and CDR2: SGDLS and YYNGEE. J gave up 3 bases and V 2 bases, and 5 bases lay outside the gene matches. The CDR3 reads CASSVSTGNNQPQHF. CDR3 nucleotide sequence: TGTGCCAGCAGCGTCTCGACAGGGAACAATCAGCCCCAGCATTTT.

The chain recombines TRBV12-3 or TRBV12-4 with TRBJ2-7; possibly TRBD1 for D (6 bases). The V and J ends lost 3 bases and 7 bases respectively, with 10 bases between them. The CDR3 has 12 amino acids. The CDR3 region has the DNA TGTGCCAGCAGTTTGCAGGGGATAGAGCAGTACTTC. It yields the protein CASSLQGIEQYF.

This clonotype was seen a handful of times. This chain joins TRBV10-3 and TRBJ2-1, with D perhaps being TRBD1 or TRBD2 (5 bases each). This CDR3 contains 15 residues. Germline lookup yields CDR1 ENHRY and CDR2 SYGVKD. With 3 bases removed from V and 6 bases from J, the gap between germline ends came to 15 bases. CDR3 nucleotides: TGTGCCATCAGTGATATCGGGACGTCGGGCAATGAGCAGTTCTTC. Its translation: CAISDIGTSGNEQFF.

Ten or more counts support this clonotype. V is TRBV6-5 and J is TRBJ2-5; TRBD2 is a possible D gene (6 bases). V lost 0 bases, J lost 6 bases, and 17 bases lay in between. Per the germline V gene, CDR1 is MNHEY and CDR2 is SVGAGI. The CDR3 is 16 amino acids. CDR3 region: CASSYSTGTGVQTQYF. The CDR3 region has the DNA TGTGCCAGCAGTTACTCGACCGGGACTGGGGTGCAGACCCAGTACTTC.

Many counts were recorded for this clonotype. The rearrangement joins TRBV2 to TRBJ2-6; D is undetermined. The CDR3 covers 14 residues. Germline V CDR1 and CDR2: SNHLY, FYNNEI. V gave up 4 bases and J gave up 0 bases, with 4 bases separating them. CDR3 DNA sequence: TGTGCCAGCAGTGCAAACTCTGGGGCCAACGTCCTGACTTTC. Encoded protein: CASSANSGANVLTF.

Remarks on this clonotype: The junction shows a germline mismatch at one end, possibly a read error. The rearrangement uses TRBV19 and TRBJ1-5; 10 nucleotides match TRBD1. Looked up from germline, CDR1 is LNHDA and CDR2 is SQIVND (reference sequence). The CDR3 sequence is 16 residues long. CDR3 amino acids: CASSLTTGGINQPQHF. As DNA, the CDR3 is TGTGCCAGTAGTCTTACGACAGGGGGCATCAATCAGCCCCAGCACTTT.

CDR3 region: CASSQATGGGKLFF. The CDR3 nucleotides are TGCGCCAGCAGCCAAGCTACAGGGGGGGGAAAACTGTTTTTT. The chain combines TRBV4-3 with TRBJ1-4; 8 bases match TRBD1. The V and J ends lost 1 base and 10 bases, in that order; junction bases with no gene match: 5. The CDR3 spans 14 residues. From germline, CDR1 is LGHNA and CDR2 YSLEER.

There are many counts of this clonotype. The CDR3 protein is CASSQERPRGNMGKNIQYF. The CDR3 region has the DNA TGCGCCAGCAGCCAAGAACGTCCCAGGGGGAATATGGGCAAAAACATTCAGTACTTC. The chain carries TRBV4-3 and TRBJ2-4, with TRBD1 matching over 7 bases. Germline assignment: CDR1 LGHNA and CDR2 YSLEER. Trimming cost V 0 bases and J 3 bases; bases outside gene matches: 14. The CDR3 consists of 19 residues.

This clonotype was observed many times. The genes are TRBV5-1 and TRBJ1-2, with 8 bases that match TRBD1. Germline V gene lookup returns CDR1 SGHRS and CDR2 YFSETQ. V dropped 4 bases and J dropped 6; count of bases not matched to a gene: 5. The CDR3 is 13 residues long. CDR3 residues: CASSVGQDHGYTF. Written as DNA, the CDR3 is TGCGCCAGCAGCGTGGGACAGGATCATGGCTACACCTTC.

Comment on this clonotype: This may come from a read error, since a much larger clone is one base off. This chain connects TRBV20-1 to TRBJ2-7, with 10 bases that match TRBD2. The CDR3 has 14 amino acids. Per germline, CDR1 DFQATT and CDR2 SNEGSKA (reference sequence). The CDR3 spells CIADTGTSDYEQYF. The CDR3 DNA is TGCATTGCTGATACCGGGACTAGCGACTACGAGCAGTACTTC.

This clonotype was recorded at least ten times. The chain uses TRBV5-1 and TRBJ2-7; 12 nucleotides align to TRBD2. Germline V lookup: CDR1 SGHRS, CDR2 YFSETQ. Trimming at V came to 7 bases and at J to 6 bases, leaving 5 bases not matched to a gene. The CDR3 is 13 amino acids. The CDR3 is CASRLAGDREQYF. The CDR3 nucleotides are TGCGCCAGCCGACTAGCGGGAGATCGCGAGCAGTACTTC.

This clonotype was found many times. V is TRBV29-1 and J is TRBJ2-7; D is ambiguous. The germline V and J ends were trimmed by 6 bases and 2 bases, with 8 bases remaining between them. The CDR3 loop spans 11 amino acids. CDR1 is SQVTM and CDR2 is ANQGSEA in the germline V gene. In DNA form, the CDR3 reads TGCAGCGTAGAGGATCCCTACGAGCAGTACTTC. This encodes CSVEDPYEQYF.

In this sample, this clonotype turned up many times. The chain links TRBV5-1 to TRBJ2-5, with 9 bases lining up with TRBD1. The CDR3 is made up of 15 amino acids. With 2 bases clipped from V and 1 base from J, the junction kept 3 bases outside the gene matches. Germline-derived CDR1 and CDR2 are SGHRS and YFSETQ. DNA for the CDR3: TGCGCCAGCAGCTTAGGGGACAGGGCCCAAGAGACCCAGTACTTC. It is translated as CASSLGDRAQETQYF.

This chain connects TRBV12-3 or TRBV12-4 to TRBJ2-7, with D unclear. V was trimmed by 7 bases and J by 3 bases, leaving 10 bases between them. The CDR3 runs 12 residues. Written as DNA, the CDR3 is TGTGCCAGCAATCCTAGTTTCTACGAGCAGTACTTC. It specifies CASNPSFYEQYF.

As regards this clonotype: A read error may be the cause here, since a much bigger clone is one base away. The genes are TRBV20-1 and TRBJ2-1, with D possibly matching TRBD1 (5 bases). The V gene lost 6 bases and the J gene lost 8 bases, with 20 bases spanning the gap. The CDR3 consists of 14 residues. CDR1 is DFQATT, CDR2 SNEGSKA, per germline (reference sequence). CDR3 DNA: TGCAGTGCCTTAGGGATCTTGGGGCGCTATGAGCAGTTCTTC. This codes for CSALGILGRYEQFF.

This clonotype showed up just a few times. This rearrangement joins TRBV5-1 to TRBJ2-3; 11 bases map to TRBD2. Germline V CDR1 and CDR2: SGHRS, YFSETQ. Trimming removed 4 bases from V and 4 bases from J; junction bases left unmatched: 8. CDR3 length: 16 residues. The CDR3 DNA reads as TGCGCCAGCAGCGGCACAGGACTAGCGGGTCCAGATACGCAGTATTTT. It translates to CASSGTGLAGPDTQYF.

The chain links TRBV7-2 to TRBJ1-6, with a weak D call TRBD1 (6 bases). The CDR3 contains 14 residues. From germline, CDR1 is SGHTA and CDR2 FQGNSA. Deletions cut 6 bases from V and 9 bases from J, with 15 bases between. In DNA form, the CDR3 reads TGTGCCAGCAGTTACAGGGATGGGGGTTCACCCCTCCACTTT. This encodes CASSYRDGGSPLHF.

As for this clonotype: With a much larger clone just one base away, this may be a read error. The chain carries TRBV7-9 and TRBJ2-7; D call uncertain. CDR1 and CDR2 (germline): SEHNR, FQNEAQ (reference sequence). This CDR3 is built from 12 residues. V lost 3 bases, J lost 2 bases, and 5 bases lay in between. The DNA for the CDR3 is TGTGCCAGCAGCTTCTACGCCTACGAGCAGTACTTC. This gives the protein CASSFYAYEQYF. The variable domain in full, completed from reference TRBV7-9 and TRBJ2-7, reads DTGVSQNPRHKITKRGQNVTFRCDPISEHNRLYWYRQTLGQGPEFLTYFQNEAQLEKSRLLSDRFSAERPKGSFSTLEIQRTEQGDSAMYLCASSFYAYEQYFGPGTRLTVT.

In its sample, this clonotype was seen many times. The chain uses TRBV10-3 and TRBJ2-2, with TRBD1 matching 10 bases. The germline gives CDR1 ENHRY, CDR2 SYGVKD. V dropped 4 bases and J dropped 4; count of bases not matched to a gene: 6. This CDR3 is built from 16 residues. For the CDR3, the DNA is TGTGCCATCAGTGCTCCCGGGACAGGGGCCACCGGGGAGCTGTTTTTT. Protein product: CAISAPGTGATGELFF.

This clonotype was observed a handful of times. The CDR3 DNA reads as TGTGCCTGGAGCGATGGGACAGGTGGAGGCTACACCTTC. Translating it yields CAWSDGTGGGYTF. V and J are TRBV30 and TRBJ1-2; 8 positions match TRBD1. J lost 8 bases, V lost 3 bases, and 8 bases had no gene match. Germline V gene data show CDR1 as GTSNPN and CDR2 as SVGIG (reference sequence). CDR3 length equals 13 residues. The variable domain in full, with the rest retrieved from reference TRBV30 and TRBJ1-2, is SQTIHQWPATLVQPVGSPLSLECTVEGTSNPNLYWYRQAAGRGLQLLFYSVGIGQISSEVPQNLSASRPQDRQFILSSKKLLLSDSGFYLCAWSDGTGGGYTFGSGTRLTVV.

This clonotype was counted many times. This rearrangement joins TRBV18 to TRBJ1-5; 7 nucleotides line up with TRBD1. The CDR3 consists of 14 residues. Germline V gives CDR1 KGHSH, CDR2 LQKENI. With 4 bases clipped from V and 5 bases from J, the junction kept 5 bases outside the gene matches. CDR3 nucleotides: TGTGCCAGCTCACGCAGACAGGGTGATCAGCCCCAGCATTTT. The encoded protein is CASSRRQGDQPQHF. The complete variable domain, with remaining parts taken from reference TRBV18 and TRBJ1-5, reads NAGVMQNPRHLVRRRGQEARLRCSPMKGHSHVYWYRQLPEEGLKFMVYLQKENIIDESGMPKERFSAEFPKEGPSILRIQQVVRGDSAAYFCASSRRQGDQPQHFGDGTRLSIL.

This clonotype was picked up many times. The J gene is TRBJ2-5, the V gene TRBV20-1; possibly TRBD1 for D (6 bases). The CDR3 sequence is 13 residues long. V lost 2 bases and J 4 bases, leaving 11 bases between the germline ends. CDR1 and CDR2 (germline): DFQATT, SNEGSKA (reference sequence). CDR3 DNA sequence: TGCAGTGCTAGACGGGACACTCGAGAGACCCAGTACTTC. It yields the protein CSARRDTRETQYF.

This clonotype was counted many times. This chain uses TRBV4-3 with TRBJ2-2; D perhaps matches TRBD2 (5 bases). Trimming took off 0 bases at V and 7 bases at J, with 12 bases between the two ends. This CDR3 comprises 15 residues. Germline V gene data show CDR1 as LGHNA and CDR2 as YSLEER. In nucleotides, the CDR3 is TGCGCCAGCAGCCAAGATATCTTAGGGAGCGGGGAGCTGTTTTTT. Translation: CASSQDILGSGELFF.

This clonotype was observed many times. The CDR3 nucleotides read TGCAGTGCTACCCAGGGGGCGTTTCTCACAGATACGCAGTATTTT. Its protein product is CSATQGAFLTDTQYF. This rearrangement joins TRBV20-1 to TRBJ2-3; 8 positions agree with TRBD1. In germline, CDR1 is DFQATT, CDR2 SNEGSKA (reference sequence). V was clipped by 4 bases and J by 2 bases; unmatched bases: 8. This CDR3 has 15 amino acids.

This clonotype showed up many times. V gene TRBV12-3 or TRBV12-4 combines with J gene TRBJ2-1, with D perhaps matching TRBD2 (6 bases). Trimming took off 9 bases at V and 15 bases at J, with 9 bases between the two ends. This CDR3 region has 8 residues. The CDR3 nucleotides read TGTGCCAGGGGACTTCGGTTCTTC. Its translation: CARGLRFF.

This clonotype showed up many times. This sequence joins TRBV11-1 and TRBJ2-7, with 8 positions matching TRBD1. The germline V gene encodes CDR1 SGHAT and CDR2 FQDESV (reference sequence). The CDR3 loop spans 15 amino acids. Losses at the gene ends were 10 bases for V and 7 bases for J; bases not matched to a gene: 18. In DNA form, the CDR3 reads TGTGCCATTGGAAGGCCCGGACAGGGTAAGACTGAGCAGTACTTC. This translates into CAIGRPGQGKTEQYF. The full variable domain, rest sourced from reference TRBV11-1 and TRBJ2-7, is EAEVAQSPRYKITEKSQAVAFWCDPISGHATLYWYRQILGQGPELLVQFQDESVVDDSQLPKDRFSAERLKGVDSTLKIQPAELGDSAMYLCAIGRPGQGKTEQYFGPGTRLTVT.

This clonotype came up many times. The chain couples TRBV5-1 to TRBJ1-4; 12 bases fit TRBD1. Germline V gives CDR1 SGHRS, CDR2 YFSETQ. CDR3 length equals 17 residues. After removal of 6 bases from V and 3 bases from J, the junction contained 9 bases not matched to a gene. CDR3 nucleotides: TGCGCCAGCAAGCCCGGGACAGGGGGCCGCGCTAATGAAAAACTGTTTTTT. Its translation: CASKPGTGGRANEKLFF.

This clonotype was picked up many times. The gene calls are TRBV5-1 and TRBJ2-1; D ambiguous. Trimming removed 4 bases from V and 7 bases from J, with 18 bases in between. The germline gives CDR1 SGHRS, CDR2 YFSETQ. The CDR3 is 15 amino acids. CDR3 DNA sequence: TGCGCCAGCAGCGACCGGGCCCTCTCCAGGAATGAGCAGTTCTTC. This encodes CASSDRALSRNEQFF.

This clonotype was counted ten times or more. The gene calls are TRBV10-3 and TRBJ2-1, with 11 bases that match TRBD2. The CDR3 has 19 amino acids. Germline CDR1 ENHRY, CDR2 SYGVKD. The ends lost 3 bases at V and 0 bases at J; junction bases unmatched: 10. The CDR3 here is CAISDPHGLAGFSYNEQFF. The DNA of the CDR3 is TGTGCCATCAGTGACCCCCATGGACTAGCGGGCTTCTCCTACAATGAGCAGTTCTTC.